The 25 T cell receptor beta chains below were found in one sample sequenced in a study of blood T cell repertoires in COVID-19 (dated by TCRdb to the early 2020s). Library construction relied on the immunoSEQ multiplex PCR assay. Not all clones reach the TCRdb copy of this immuneACCESS table, which keeps in-frame sequences only. Checked studies attribute under half of the gap to unresolved V genes and leave the rest unexplained. The sample includes around 71,000 clones, with about 70% observed a single time. The ten largest account for approximately 29% of the sample. The sample taken for sequencing was peripheral blood. The receptors originated from a woman older than 75 with active or convalescent COVID-19.

For the CDR3, the DNA is TGTGCCAGCAGTTTCGGACTGCCGAACACTGAAGCTTTCTTT. It translates to CASSFGLPNTEAFF. The V call is TRBV6-5, the J call TRBJ1-1; D not certain. Germline CDR1 MNHEY, CDR2 SVGAGI. Trimming left V 4 bases short and J 1 base short, with 10 bases between. The length of the CDR3 is 14 residues.

The J gene is TRBJ1-3, the V gene TRBV7-2; D unresolved. The V and J ends lost 1 base and 4 bases respectively, with 8 bases between them. This CDR3 is 14 amino acids long. Germline CDR1 SGHTA, CDR2 FQGNSA. The CDR3 coding sequence is TGTGCCAGCAGCTTAGTACAGAGAGGAAACACCATATATTTT. Translated, it gives CASSLVQRGNTIYF. The variable domain in full, completed from reference TRBV7-2 and TRBJ1-3, reads GAGVSQSPSNKVTEKGKDVELRCDPISGHTALYWYRQSLGQGLEFLIYFQGNSAPDKSGLPSDRFSAERTGGSVSTLTIQRTQQEDSAVYLCASSLVQRGNTIYFGEGSWLTVV.

This chain links TRBV5-5 with TRBJ2-7; D possibly corresponds to TRBD2 (5 bases). The CDR3 runs to 12 residues. Trimming left V 5 bases short and J 4 bases short, with 10 bases between. The germline V gene has CDR1 SGHKS and CDR2 YYEKEE (reference sequence). DNA of the CDR3: TGTGCCAGCAGTCTTGACTATTACGAGCAGTACTTC. Residues: CASSLDYYEQYF.

This sequence joins TRBV6-6 and TRBJ2-1; 9 positions match TRBD2. V lost 7 bases, J lost 8 bases, and 15 bases stayed unmatched. Germline-derived CDR1 and CDR2 are MNHNY and SVGAGI (reference sequence). The CDR3 is 16 amino acids. In nucleotides, the CDR3 is TGTGCCAGCACCAGCCCACGGGGCGGGGGGGCTCATGAGCAGTTCTTC. Translating it yields CASTSPRGGGAHEQFF.

This rearrangement joins TRBV6-2 or TRBV6-3 to TRBJ2-3; D may be TRBD2 (5 bases). From germline, CDR1 is MNHEY and CDR2 SVGEGT. V lost 2 bases and J 3 bases, leaving 18 bases between the germline ends. The length of the CDR3 is 17 residues. The CDR3 loop is CASSYVSGGPPTDTQYF. The CDR3 DNA is TGTGCCAGCAGTTACGTGTCCGGCGGGCCTCCTACAGATACGCAGTATTTT.

The V and J genes are TRBV6-1 and TRBJ2-5; D is unclear. V shed 1 base and J shed 5 bases, with 11 bases lying between them. The CDR3 consists of 14 residues. CDR1 is MNHNS, CDR2 SASEGT, per germline. CDR3 loop: CASSEELNEETQYF. The CDR3 DNA is TGTGCCAGCAGTGAAGAACTGAACGAGGAGACCCAGTACTTC.

Only a few counts were recorded for this clone. This chain uses TRBV27 with TRBJ1-2; 7 nucleotides line up with TRBD1. With 6 bases clipped from V and 6 bases from J, the junction kept 7 bases outside the gene matches. Germline V CDR1 and CDR2: MNHEY, SMNVEV (reference sequence). CDR3 length: 13 residues. CDR3 DNA: TGTGCCAGCAGCCGACAGGGAAGGGATGGCTACACCTTC. Encoded protein: CASSRQGRDGYTF.

This clone occurred many times. The V call is TRBV11-3, the J call TRBJ2-1; 8 bases map to TRBD1. The CDR3 length is 12 residues. V gave up 5 bases and J gave up 9 bases; unmatched junction bases: 3. Germline values: CDR1 SGHNT, CDR2 YENEEA. The CDR3, as DNA: TGTGCCAGCAGCGGACAGGGAGGTGAGCAGTTCTTC. It encodes CASSGQGGEQFF.

The V gene is TRBV29-1, the J gene TRBJ2-7, with TRBD2 matching 7 bases. The CDR3 loop spans 11 amino acids. Germline CDR1 reads SQVTM; CDR2 reads ANQGSEA. Losses at the gene ends were 4 bases for V and 7 bases for J; bases not matched to a gene: 4. Here the CDR3 DNA reads TGCAGCGTTGTAAACGGGGGGGAGCAGTACTTC. Its protein is CSVVNGGEQYF.

The V and J genes are TRBV29-1 and TRBJ2-1; TRBD1 is a possible D gene (6 bases). Trimming cost V 3 bases and J 7 bases, with 7 bases left between them. This CDR3 is built from 11 residues. The V gene's germline CDR1 is SQVTM and CDR2 ANQGSEA. CDR3 coding DNA: TGCAGCGTTGAGGGGACAAATGAGCAGTTCTTC. As protein: CSVEGTNEQFF.

The genes are TRBV9 and TRBJ2-1, with D hard to call. CDR1 is SGDLS, CDR2 YYNGEE, per germline. The ends were cut back, 0 bases at V and 8 bases at J, with 12 bases in the middle. The CDR3 has 14 amino acids. The CDR3 DNA sequence: TGTGCCAGCAGCGTAGCTGGTAGAGTTGATGAGCAGTTCTTC. This translates into CASSVAGRVDEQFF.

V and J are TRBV12-3 or TRBV12-4 and TRBJ1-2; tentative D call: TRBD1 (5 bases). The CDR3 sequence is 12 residues long. V gave up 2 bases and J gave up 4 bases, with 5 bases separating them. Here the CDR3 DNA reads TGTGCCAGCAGTTTAAGGGGCTATGGCTACACCTTC. The encoded protein is CASSLRGYGYTF.

This clone showed up just a few times. This rearrangement joins TRBV28 to TRBJ1-1, with D maybe TRBD1 (6 bases). Germline CDR1 is MDHEN and CDR2 is SYDVKM. The CDR3 consists of 15 residues. V was pared by 4 bases and J by 6 bases, with 18 bases between. For the CDR3, the DNA is TGTGCCAGCAGTTCAATTGGGGGCCGAGCCTCTGAAGCTTTCTTT. Translating gives CASSSIGGRASEAFF.

The chain recombines TRBV10-3 with TRBJ1-1; 11 nucleotides align to TRBD1. V shed 4 bases, J shed 11 bases, and the junction held 12 bases outside the gene matches. CDR1 is ENHRY and CDR2 is SYGVKD in the germline V gene. CDR3 length equals 15 residues. CDR3 sequence: CAISVLRDRGKGAFF. The CDR3 nucleotides read TGTGCCATCAGTGTTCTCCGGGACAGGGGGAAAGGGGCTTTCTTT.

This chain uses TRBV6-2 or TRBV6-3 with TRBJ1-2, with TRBD1 as a possible D gene (5 bases). Between the trimmed V and J ends, which lost 0 bases and 5 bases, there was a span of 16 bases. The CDR3 is 16 residues long. CDR1 is MNHEY and CDR2 is SVGEGT in the germline V gene. The CDR3 reads CASSYSQVGDYYGYTF. In DNA, the CDR3 is TGTGCCAGCAGTTACTCGCAGGTGGGGGACTATTATGGCTACACCTTC.

Note on this clone: The same CDR3 also results from other DNA sequences found in this sample. This chain connects TRBV5-3 to TRBJ1-1; the D gene is possibly TRBD1 (6 bases). Being an ORF, TRBV5-3 has a function that is uncertain. This CDR3 region has 17 residues. The germline V and J ends were trimmed by 7 bases and 3 bases, with 25 bases remaining between them. The CDR3 nucleotides read TGTGCCAGACGCGTGAGGGACATGGTGACGCCCGACACTGAAGCTTTCTTT. This gives the protein CARRVRDMVTPDTEAFF.

The V and J genes are TRBV6-5 and TRBJ2-5, with D possibly matching TRBD1 (6 bases). Germline loops: CDR1 MNHEY, CDR2 SVGAGI. The CDR3 contains 13 residues. Trimming took off 5 bases at V and 5 bases at J, with 12 bases between the two ends. CDR3 DNA: TGTGCCAGCAGTCCGACAGGCTTCGAGACCCAGTACTTC. It translates to CASSPTGFETQYF.

The J gene is TRBJ2-7, the V gene TRBV2; weak D call: TRBD1 (6 bases). V lost 7 bases, J lost 6 bases, and 16 bases lay in between. CDR1 is SNHLY and CDR2 is FYNNEI in the germline V gene. CDR3 length: 13 residues. The CDR3: CASTYWGQGEQYF. In DNA, the CDR3 is TGTGCCAGCACATACTGGGGGCAGGGCGAGCAGTACTTC.

Only a few counts were recorded for this clone. The J gene is TRBJ2-7, the V gene TRBV6-5; 10 nucleotides agree with TRBD2. This CDR3 comprises 16 residues. Per the germline V gene, CDR1 is MNHEY and CDR2 is SVGAGI. Trimming removed 2 bases from V and 0 bases from J; junction bases left unmatched: 4. DNA of the CDR3: TGTGCCAGCAGTTACGGGGCTAGCGGGGGCTCCTACGAGCAGTACTTC. Its protein product is CASSYGASGGSYEQYF.

This chain links TRBV19 with TRBJ2-2, with TRBD1 matching over 12 bases. V gave up 7 bases and J gave up 5 bases; unmatched junction bases: 8. The CDR3 runs 16 residues. Germline lookup yields CDR1 LNHDA and CDR2 SQIVND (reference sequence). CDR3 protein: CASIPPGQGATGELFF. DNA for the CDR3: TGTGCCAGTATTCCTCCGGGACAGGGGGCTACCGGGGAGCTGTTTTTT.

The V call is TRBV15, the J call TRBJ1-1, with no clear D. This CDR3 comprises 13 residues. The germline V and J ends were trimmed by 0 bases and 6 bases, with 8 bases remaining between them. The germline CDR1 and CDR2 sequences are LNHNV and YYDKDF (reference sequence). The CDR3 DNA is TGTGCCACCAGCAGAGAAGCGGTTTCTGAAGCTTTCTTT. Its translation: CATSREAVSEAFF.

This sequence joins TRBV5-4 and TRBJ2-1, with 11 nucleotides matching TRBD2. This CDR3 comprises 17 residues. Trimming at V came to 2 bases and at J to 7 bases, leaving 11 bases not matched to a gene. Germline V gene data show CDR1 as SGHNT and CDR2 as YYREEE (reference sequence). CDR3 amino acids: CASSFGSGGALENEQFF. The CDR3, as DNA: TGTGCCAGCAGCTTCGGTAGCGGGGGGGCTCTGGAGAATGAGCAGTTCTTC.

This clone turned up a few times. The genes are TRBV10-3 and TRBJ1-6; D is possibly TRBD1 (6 bases). The CDR3 is made up of 16 amino acids. Trimming stripped 10 bases from V and 7 bases from J, with 23 bases between. Germline lookup yields CDR1 ENHRY and CDR2 SYGVKD. The chain's CDR3 is CATADPNRDGNSPLHF. CDR3 bases: TGTGCCACCGCGGATCCAAACAGGGATGGGAATTCACCCCTCCACTTT.

As to this clone: The sample holds other DNA sequences that translate to the same CDR3. J is TRBJ1-2 and V is TRBV29-1; possibly TRBD1 for D (5 bases). Per germline, CDR1 SQVTM and CDR2 ANQGSEA. V was pared by 5 bases and J by 5 bases, with 12 bases between. The CDR3 covers 12 residues. The CDR3 reads CSVSGQGYGYTF. For the CDR3, the DNA is TGCAGCGTTTCTGGGCAGGGTTATGGCTACACCTTC.

The chain links TRBV6-2 or TRBV6-3 to TRBJ2-2, with 7 bases fitting TRBD2. The CDR3 is 16 residues long. CDR1 is MNHEY, CDR2 SVGEGT, per germline. V was pared by 7 bases and J by 0 bases, with 8 bases of the junction left unmatched. The CDR3 coding sequence is TGTGCCAGCACCCCGCGGGGGACCTCGAACACCGGGGAGCTGTTTTTT. It encodes CASTPRGTSNTGELFF.